Listed below are T cell receptor beta chains from one sample, sequenced in a study of blood T cell repertoires in COVID-19. Produced via immunoSEQ multiplex PCR; TCRdb's table is partial and in-frame only. The sample has roughly 68,000 clones, 70% to 90% seen once; the top ten hold approximately 3.6%. Sequences were obtained from peripheral blood. The receptor source for this set is a woman aged 45-60 years with COVID-19, enrolled during active disease. Both conserved end residues are part of each CDR3. The D gene is left open where the match is weak. Clone size is given for some rows only: seen once, a few or many times, or a class if the clone is expanded.

abundance	j_gene	v_gene	d_gene	CDR3aa	CDR3nt
once	TRBJ2-1	TRBV11-2	TRBD2	CASSSGLAGGNYLEQFF	TGTGCCAGCAGCTCGGGACTAGCGGGAGGGAATTATCTTGAGCAGTTCTTC
.	TRBJ2-1	TRBV11-2	TRBD1	CASSSIKGAFYNEQFF	TGTGCCAGCAGCTCGATCAAGGGGGCCTTCTACAATGAGCAGTTCTTC
once	TRBJ2-5	TRBV30	.	CAWTPTWGHGAAQYF	TGTGCCTGGACCCCGACGTGGGGACACGGAGCGGCCCAGTACTTC
few	TRBJ2-7	TRBV11-2	TRBD2	CASSPGGGVREQYF	TGTGCCAGCAGCCCAGGCGGGGGTGTGAGAGAGCAGTACTTC
few	TRBJ1-3	TRBV7-9	TRBD1	CASSFSGQGDTIYF	TGTGCCAGCAGCTTCTCGGGACAGGGAGACACCATATATTTT
few	TRBJ1-4	TRBV28	.	CASSLPPGSLFF	TGTGCCAGCAGTTTACCCCCGGGGTCACTGTTTTTT
.	TRBJ1-6	TRBV9	.	CASSVGPRGGSSPLHF	TGTGCCAGCAGCGTTGGGCCCAGGGGAGGGTCGTCACCCCTCCACTTT
.	TRBJ1-2	TRBV24-1	.	CATSGEWRENGYTF	TGTGCCACCAGTGGGGAATGGAGGGAAAATGGCTACACCTTC
.	TRBJ1-2	TRBV18	.	CASSPPEGRYTF	TGTGCCAGCTCACCACCGGAGGGACGCTACACCTTC
.	TRBJ1-4	TRBV4-3	.	CASRRGNNEKLFF	TGCGCCAGCAGGAGGGGGAATAATGAAAAACTGTTTTTT
.	TRBJ1-4	TRBV27	.	CASSLGRAINEKLFF	TGTGCCAGCAGTTTAGGCAGGGCGATAAATGAAAAACTGTTTTTT
.	TRBJ1-6	TRBV30	.	CAWIPQSSYNSPLHF	TGTGCCTGGATTCCACAGAGCTCCTATAATTCACCCCTCCACTTT
.	TRBJ2-5	TRBV19	.	CASRQQETQYF	TGTGCCAGTAGACAGCAAGAGACCCAGTACTTC
.	TRBJ2-5	TRBV20-1	.	CSARDARTQYF	TGCAGTGCGCGGGACGCGAGGACCCAGTACTTC
.	TRBJ2-7	TRBV19	TRBD2	CASSPAGSSYEQYF	TGTGCCAGTAGCCCAGCGGGATCCTCCTACGAGCAGTACTTC
.	TRBJ2-2	TRBV7-9	.	CASSPADVPGELFF	TGTGCCAGCAGCCCAGCGGACGTGCCCGGGGAGCTGTTTTTT
.	TRBJ1-2	TRBV18	TRBD1	CASSRQGTGVTDWDYGYTF	TGTGCCAGCTCACGACAAGGGACAGGGGTAACGGACTGGGACTATGGCTACACCTTC
.	TRBJ1-6	TRBV30	TRBD1	CAWSFETGNSPLHF	TGTGCCTGGAGTTTCGAGACAGGGAATTCACCCCTCCACTTT
.	TRBJ1-1	TRBV28	.	CASSFGRGMNTEAFF	TGTGCCAGCAGTTTCGGGAGGGGCATGAACACTGAAGCTTTCTTT
.	TRBJ2-1	TRBV5-3	TRBD1	CARSPRTGGEQFF	TGTGCCAGAAGCCCACGGACAGGGGGTGAGCAGTTCTTC
.	TRBJ2-7	TRBV5-1	.	CASSFFERDEQYF	TGCGCCAGCAGCTTCTTCGAGCGGGACGAGCAGTACTTC
once	TRBJ1-2	TRBV7-3	.	CASSSTADSSYGYTF	TGTGCCAGCAGCTCCACCGCGGACAGCTCCTATGGCTACACCTTC
.	TRBJ1-1	TRBV10-1	TRBD1	CASSESRTGLQF	TGCGCCAGCAGTGAGTCCCGGACAGGGCTACAATTT
.	TRBJ2-1	TRBV24-1	TRBD1	CATSAPPGQGYYNEQFF	TGTGCCACCAGTGCCCCACCGGGACAGGGGTATTACAATGAGCAGTTCTTC
.	TRBJ1-3	TRBV10-3	.	CAIRGGLGNTIYF	TGTGCCATCAGAGGAGGGCTAGGGAACACCATATATTTT
.	TRBJ1-5	TRBV19	TRBD1	CASSPGGPRQPQHF	TGTGCCAGTAGTCCAGGGGGCCCACGTCAGCCCCAGCATTTT
.	TRBJ1-4	TRBV19	TRBD1	CASSPPGQGVEKLFF	TGTGCCAGTAGTCCCCCGGGACAGGGTGTTGAAAAACTGTTTTTT
once	TRBJ2-1	TRBV6-5	.	CASSYSSRRDEQFF	TGTGCCAGCAGTTACTCGTCGAGGAGAGATGAGCAGTTCTTC
.	TRBJ2-1	TRBV19	TRBD2	CASSMGLAGVGYNEQFF	TGTGCCAGTAGTATGGGACTAGCGGGAGTAGGGTACAATGAGCAGTTCTTC
.	TRBJ2-6	TRBV19	.	CASSFSRSGANVLTF	TGTGCCAGTAGCTTTAGCCGCTCTGGGGCCAACGTCCTGACTTTC
.	TRBJ1-2	TRBV30	TRBD1	CAWDRERGGYTF	TGTGCCTGGGACAGGGAGAGAGGCGGCTACACCTTC
.	TRBJ1-4	TRBV25-1	.	CASSEWEDYNEKLFF	TGTGCCAGCAGTGAATGGGAAGACTATAATGAAAAACTGTTTTTT
.	TRBJ2-5	TRBV14	.	CASSQSEWETQYF	TGTGCCAGCAGCCAAAGTGAGTGGGAGACCCAGTACTTC
.	TRBJ1-5	TRBV7-2	.	CASSLLQGNQPQHF	TGTGCCAGCAGCTTACTTCAGGGAAATCAGCCCCAGCATTTT
.	TRBJ2-7	TRBV29-1	TRBD2	CSVERRSGRSYEQYF	TGCAGCGTTGAACGTAGGAGCGGGAGGTCCTACGAGCAGTACTTC
.	TRBJ2-7	TRBV5-4	TRBD2	CASSPSVAGVYEQYF	TGTGCCAGCAGCCCCTCAGTAGCGGGAGTCTACGAGCAGTACTTC
.	TRBJ1-1	TRBV9	.	CASSVSMAVNTEAFF	TGTGCCAGCAGCGTATCTATGGCGGTGAACACTGAAGCTTTCTTT
.	TRBJ2-5	TRBV7-9	.	CASSLLSERAQYF	TGTGCCAGCAGCTTACTAAGCGAGAGGGCCCAGTACTTC
.	TRBJ2-1	TRBV6-6	.	CASSYRAGWNEQFF	TGTGCCAGCAGTTACCGGGCAGGGTGGAATGAGCAGTTCTTC
few	TRBJ1-5	TRBV5-1	.	CASSLVAGDQPQHF	TGCGCCAGCAGCTTGGTCGCAGGGGATCAGCCCCAGCATTTT
.	TRBJ2-5	TRBV11-3	.	CASSQVASDQETQYF	TGTGCCAGCAGTCAGGTAGCTAGCGACCAAGAGACCCAGTACTTC
once	TRBJ2-7	TRBV15	TRBD1	CATSRYDRVEQYF	TGTGCCACCAGCAGGTACGACAGGGTCGAGCAGTACTTC
.	TRBJ1-5	TRBV18	TRBD1	CASSPVGTGYQPQHF	TGTGCCAGCTCACCGGTCGGGACAGGGTACCAGCCCCAGCATTTT
.	TRBJ1-5	TRBV19	TRBD1	CASSPDRGQFNQPQHF	TGTGCCAGTAGTCCGGACAGGGGGCAGTTCAATCAGCCCCAGCATTTT
.	TRBJ1-4	TRBV5-1	.	CASSLSGEKLFF	TGCGCCAGCAGCTTGTCAGGTGAAAAACTGTTTTTT
.	TRBJ2-1	TRBV29-1	.	CSVAGGSEGNFF	.
.	TRBJ2-7	TRBV7-2	.	CASSLGLATYEQYF	TGTGCCAGCAGCTTAGGTCTAGCGACATACGAGCAGTACTTC
.	TRBJ1-2	TRBV2	TRBD1	CASSFDRGRNYGYTF	TGTGCCAGCAGTTTCGACAGGGGGCGCAACTATGGCTACACCTTC
.	TRBJ1-1	TRBV6-5	.	CASSYSRDTEAFF	TGTGCCAGCAGTTACTCGCGGGATACTGAAGCTTTCTTT
.	TRBJ2-2	TRBV18	.	CASSPRPPGTGELFF	TGTGCCAGCTCACCGAGGCCGCCCGGAACCGGGGAGCTGTTTTTT
.	TRBJ1-1	TRBV7-9	TRBD1	CASSLVVTGGTEAFF	TGTGCCAGCAGCTTAGTAGTGACAGGGGGCACTGAAGCTTTCTTT
.	TRBJ2-7	TRBV14	.	CASSQYGLKSYEQYF	TGTGCCAGCAGCCAATATGGACTGAAATCCTACGAGCAGTACTTC
once	TRBJ2-1	TRBV28	TRBD2	CASSLQTSGRAWGEQFF	TGTGCCAGCAGTCTCCAAACTAGCGGGAGGGCCTGGGGTGAGCAGTTCTTC
.	TRBJ1-5	TRBV19	.	CASSKAYSNQPQHF	TGTGCCAGTAGTAAAGCTTATAGCAATCAGCCCCAGCATTTT
.	TRBJ2-7	TRBV11-3	TRBD2	CASSEGTIPEQYF	TGTGCCAGCAGCGAAGGGACTATTCCCGAGCAGTACTTC
.	TRBJ1-1	TRBV29-1	.	CSVDGRGVGMNTEAFF	TGCAGCGTTGATGGGAGGGGGGTAGGAATGAACACTGAAGCTTTCTTT